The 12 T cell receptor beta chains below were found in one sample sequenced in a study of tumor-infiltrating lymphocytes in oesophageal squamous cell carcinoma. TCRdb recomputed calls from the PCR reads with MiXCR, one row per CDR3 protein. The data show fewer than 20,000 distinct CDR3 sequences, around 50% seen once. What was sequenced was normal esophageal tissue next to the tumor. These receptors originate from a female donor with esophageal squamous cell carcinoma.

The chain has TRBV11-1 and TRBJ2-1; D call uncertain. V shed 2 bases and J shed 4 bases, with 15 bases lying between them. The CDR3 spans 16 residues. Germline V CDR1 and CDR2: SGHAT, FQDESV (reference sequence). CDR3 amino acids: CASSLFITEPYNEQFF. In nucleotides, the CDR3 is TGTGCCAGCAGCTTATTTATAACGGAGCCGTACAATGAGCAGTTCTTC.

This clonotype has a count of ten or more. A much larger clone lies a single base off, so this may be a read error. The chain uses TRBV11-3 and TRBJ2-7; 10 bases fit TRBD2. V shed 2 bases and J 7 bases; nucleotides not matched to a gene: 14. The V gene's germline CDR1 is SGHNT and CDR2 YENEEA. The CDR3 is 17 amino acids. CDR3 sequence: CASSLQGGASGGNEQYF. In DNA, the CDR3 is TGTGCCAGCAGCTTACAGGGGGGGGCTAGCGGGGGAAATGAGCAGTACTTC.

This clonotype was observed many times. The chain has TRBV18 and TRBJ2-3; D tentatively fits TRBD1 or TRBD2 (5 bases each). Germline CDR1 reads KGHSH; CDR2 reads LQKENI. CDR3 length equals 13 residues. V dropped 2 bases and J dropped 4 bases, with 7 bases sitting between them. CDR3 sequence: CASSPGGADTQYF. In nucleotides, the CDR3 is TGTGCCAGCTCACCAGGGGGTGCAGATACGCAGTATTTT.

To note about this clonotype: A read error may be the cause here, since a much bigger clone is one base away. The CDR3 loop is CASSYQPGFEQFF. Here the CDR3 DNA reads TGTGCCAGCAGTTACCAACCAGGGTTCGAGCAGTTCTTC. The chain has TRBV6-5 and TRBJ2-1; D may be TRBD1 (5 bases). Germline loops: CDR1 MNHEY, CDR2 SVGAGI. This CDR3 has 13 residues. V was shortened by 2 bases and J by 10 bases, with 12 bases between the two germline ends.

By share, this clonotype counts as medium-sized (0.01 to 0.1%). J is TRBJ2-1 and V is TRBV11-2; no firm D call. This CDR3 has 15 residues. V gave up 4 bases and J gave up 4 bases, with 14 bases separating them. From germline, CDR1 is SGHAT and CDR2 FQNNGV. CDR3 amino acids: CASSSIGIKYNEQFF. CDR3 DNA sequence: TGTGCCAGCAGCTCCATTGGGATAAAGTACAATGAGCAGTTCTTC.

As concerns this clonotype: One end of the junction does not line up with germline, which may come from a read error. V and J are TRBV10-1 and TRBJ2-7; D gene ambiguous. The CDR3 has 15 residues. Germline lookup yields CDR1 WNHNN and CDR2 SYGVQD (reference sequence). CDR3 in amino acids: CASSEKGTKENEQYF. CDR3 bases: TGCGCCAGCAGTGAGAAGGGTACGAAGGAGAATGAGCAGTACTTT.

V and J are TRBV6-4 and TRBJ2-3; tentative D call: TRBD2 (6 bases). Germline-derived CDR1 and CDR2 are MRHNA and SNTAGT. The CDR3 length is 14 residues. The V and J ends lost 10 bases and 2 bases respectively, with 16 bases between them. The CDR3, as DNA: TGTGCCACCACCGGCGGAGGGCCCACAGATACGCAGTATTTT. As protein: CATTGGGPTDTQYF.

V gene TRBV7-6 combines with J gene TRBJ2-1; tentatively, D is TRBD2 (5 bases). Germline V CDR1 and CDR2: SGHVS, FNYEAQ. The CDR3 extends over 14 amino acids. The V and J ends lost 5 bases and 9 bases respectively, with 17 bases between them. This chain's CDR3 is CASSQNGPAGEQFF. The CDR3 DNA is TGTGCCAGCAGCCAGAACGGGCCTGCGGGTGAGCAGTTCTTC.

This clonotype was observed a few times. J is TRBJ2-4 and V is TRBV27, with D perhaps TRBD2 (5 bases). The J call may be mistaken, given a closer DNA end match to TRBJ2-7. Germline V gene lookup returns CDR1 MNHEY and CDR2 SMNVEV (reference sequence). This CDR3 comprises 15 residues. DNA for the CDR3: TGTGCCAGCAGACCCTGGGGAGCAGGAGTATACGAGCAGTACTTC. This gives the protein CASRPWGAGVYEQYF.

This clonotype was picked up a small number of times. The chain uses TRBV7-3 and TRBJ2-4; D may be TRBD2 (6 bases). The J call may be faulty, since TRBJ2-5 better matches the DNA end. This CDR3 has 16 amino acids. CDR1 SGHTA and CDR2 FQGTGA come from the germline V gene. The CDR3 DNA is TGTGCCAGCAGCTTCTTGTGGCGGGGACCCCAGGAGACCCAGTACTTC. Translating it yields CASSFLWRGPQETQYF.

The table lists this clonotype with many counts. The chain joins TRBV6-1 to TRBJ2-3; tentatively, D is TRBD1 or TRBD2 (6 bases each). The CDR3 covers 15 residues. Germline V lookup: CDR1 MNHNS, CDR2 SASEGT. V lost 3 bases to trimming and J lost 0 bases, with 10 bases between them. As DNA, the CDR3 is TGTGCCAGCAGTGAGGGGGCGGGGAGCACAGATACGCAGTATTTT. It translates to CASSEGAGSTDTQYF.

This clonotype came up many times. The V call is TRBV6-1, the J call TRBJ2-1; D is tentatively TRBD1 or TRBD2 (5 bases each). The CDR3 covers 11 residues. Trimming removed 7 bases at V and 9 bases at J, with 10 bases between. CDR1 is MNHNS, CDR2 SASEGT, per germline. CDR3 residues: CASKFGGEQFF. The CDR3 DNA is TGTGCCAGCAAATTTGGGGGTGAGCAGTTCTTC.